The source of this T cell receptor (beta chain) is a study of prognosis after radiotherapy for stage I lung cancer. Study-wide background: Medical inoperability applied to all of the non-small cell lung cancer patients. Among the patients, roughly seven had squamous cell carcinoma and roughly 12 had adenocarcinoma.

All patients, having had no prior chemotherapy, radiotherapy or other malignancies, were node-negative on CT and PET/CT. Ten or more counts support this clonotype. Its cognate antigen is unknown. V gave up 4 bases and J gave up 8 bases; unmatched junction bases: 9. Germline CDR1 reads SGHRS; CDR2 reads YFSETQ. The CDR3 contains 15 residues. Study-wide findings and caveats: Gene usage, both TRBV and TRBJ, reportedly differed between patients with metastases and patients without them.

Using two-round multiplex PCR, the authors amplified TCR beta CDR3 from genomic DNA. The first round of PCR was done with primers that matched each TRBV and TRBJ gene. In TCRdb, the multiplex PCR reads were re-called with MiXCR into one record per CDR3 protein. This table holds 50,000 to 75,000 distinct CDR3 sequences, around 27% found once. The starting material was PBMCs, obtained before or after stereotactic body radiation therapy (not recorded which). V is TRBV5-1 and J is TRBJ1-4; TRBD1 aligns across 9 bases. The TCR was taken from a donor over 45 with non-small cell lung cancer. CDR3 nucleotide sequence: TGCGCCAGCAGCATAACAGGGGGCCCCGGGGAAAAACTGTTTTTT. Residues: CASSITGGPGEKLFF.